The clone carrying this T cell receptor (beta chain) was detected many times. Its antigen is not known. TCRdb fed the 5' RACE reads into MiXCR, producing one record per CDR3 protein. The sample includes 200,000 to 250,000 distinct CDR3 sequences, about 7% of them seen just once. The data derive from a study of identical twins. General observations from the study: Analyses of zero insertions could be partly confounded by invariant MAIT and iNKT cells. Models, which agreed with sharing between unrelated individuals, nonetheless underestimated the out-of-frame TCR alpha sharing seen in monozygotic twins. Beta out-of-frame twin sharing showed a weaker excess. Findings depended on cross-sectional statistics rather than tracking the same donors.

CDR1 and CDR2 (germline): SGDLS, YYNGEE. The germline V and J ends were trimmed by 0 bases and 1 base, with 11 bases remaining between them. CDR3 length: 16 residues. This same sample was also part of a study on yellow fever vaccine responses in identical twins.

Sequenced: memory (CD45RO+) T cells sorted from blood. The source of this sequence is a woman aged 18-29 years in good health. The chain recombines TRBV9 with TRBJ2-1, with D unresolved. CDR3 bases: TGTGCCAGCAGCGTAGGACCCCTTAAATCCTACAATGAGCAGTTCTTC. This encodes CASSVGPLKSYNEQFF.